This is a list of T cell receptor beta chains from one sample in a study of OX40 agonist ivuxolimab in advanced cancers. Measured with immunoSEQ multiplex PCR; TCRdb has only the in-frame clones, and not every one. The table has 30,000 to 40,000 clones, less than 90% seen once; the top ten hold over 15%. Sequences were derived from CD4+ or CD8+ T cells sorted from blood, sampled in a trial of the OX40 agonist ivuxolimab. The source of these receptors is an adult with an advanced solid tumor such as melanoma, head and neck, liver or kidney cancer. The CDR3 runs from the conserved cysteine through the conserved F or W. D genes are given only for firm matches. Rows give clone size only sometimes, using once, few, many, or a class for an expanded clone.

J | size | V | D | DNA | CDR3
TRBJ1-4 | . | TRBV7-2 | TRBD1 | TGTGCCAGCAGCCTGGACAGGGGGGGATGGCTGTTTTTT | CASSLDRGGWLFF
TRBJ2-2 | . | TRBV7-6 | TRBD1 | TGTGCCACGACAGGACAGGGTGGCGCCGGGGAGCTGTTTTTT | CATTGQGGAGELFF
TRBJ1-1 | . | TRBV2 | . | TGTGCCAGCAGTGAAACGGTCGGGACGACTGAAGCTTTCTTT | CASSETVGTTEAFF
TRBJ1-1 | once | TRBV5-1 | . | TGCGCCAGCAGTCTCGCCTGGAACACTGAAGCTTTCTTT | CASSLAWNTEAFF
TRBJ1-3 | . | TRBV21-1 | . | TGTGCCAGCAGCAAAGATTCGGACGGGACAGGGATAAAGGGAAACACCATATATTTT | CASSKDSDGTGIKGNTIYF
TRBJ2-7 | . | TRBV4-1 | TRBD1 | TGCGCCAGCAGCCGGAAACAGGGGGCCTACGAGCAGTACTTC | CASSRKQGAYEQYF
TRBJ1-4 | . | TRBV14 | TRBD1 | TGTGCCAGCAGCCAAGATGTGACAGGGGAGGGGGAAAAACTGTTTTTT | CASSQDVTGEGEKLFF
TRBJ1-1 | . | TRBV6-5 | . | TGTGCCAGCAGTTACTCGAGGGGCGGGAACACTGAAGCTTTCTTT | CASSYSRGGNTEAFF
TRBJ1-1 | . | TRBV9 | . | TGTGCCAGCAGCGTCCCAGACAGAATTAGCACTGAAGCTTTCTTT | CASSVPDRISTEAFF
TRBJ2-1 | . | TRBV10-3 | TRBD2 | TGTGCCATCAGCCGCGGGGGGGACTACAATGAGCAGTTCTTC | CAISRGGDYNEQFF
TRBJ1-1 | . | TRBV7-6 | TRBD1 | TGTGCCAGCAGAGGGACAGGGGATGGGTTCACTGAAGCTTTCTTT | CASRGTGDGFTEAFF
TRBJ2-3 | . | TRBV9 | . | TGTGCCAGCAGCGTAAATCATAGGGGCCTACTTAGCACAGATACGCAGTATTTT | CASSVNHRGLLSTDTQYF
TRBJ2-7 | . | TRBV5-1 | . | TGCGCCAGCAGGCAACGGGACGTCGTCTTGTACGAGCAGTACTTC | CASRQRDVVLYEQYF
TRBJ1-1 | . | TRBV15 | . | TGTGCCACCAGCAGAGATAAGGCGGACACTGAAGCTTTCTTT | CATSRDKADTEAFF
TRBJ2-1 | . | TRBV9 | TRBD1 | TGTGCCAGCAGCGTAGACGGGACAGGGATCGATGAGCAGTTCTTC | CASSVDGTGIDEQFF
TRBJ1-2 | . | TRBV9 | . | TGTGCCAGCAGCGTACCGGGGCACGACTATGGCTACACCTTC | CASSVPGHDYGYTF
TRBJ2-5 | few | TRBV6-5 | . | TGTGCCAGCAGGACCGCCGGGGTCGGAGAGACCCAGTACTTC | CASRTAGVGETQYF
TRBJ1-1 | . | TRBV29-1 | TRBD1 | TGCAGCGTTTTCGGGACAGGGGGCACTGAAGCTTTCTTT | CSVFGTGGTEAFF
TRBJ2-1 | once | TRBV11-3 | . | TGTGCCAGCAGCTTAGGTGGGGCCACAGGAGGCTACAATGAGCAGTTCTTC | CASSLGGATGGYNEQFF
TRBJ2-7 | . | TRBV7-9 | TRBD2 | TGCGCCAGCAGCTTGTCCGTAGCGGGGGGATCCTACGAGCAGTACTTC | CASSLSVAGGSYEQYF
TRBJ2-1 | . | TRBV5-1 | . | TGCGCCAGCAGCTTTGGACGAGGAGGGGACAATGAGCAGTTCTTC | CASSFGRGGDNEQFF
TRBJ1-6 | . | TRBV4-1 | . | TGCGCCAGCAGCCAAGAGGGGGAGGGAGGGAATTCACCCCTCCACTTT | CASSQEGEGGNSPLHF